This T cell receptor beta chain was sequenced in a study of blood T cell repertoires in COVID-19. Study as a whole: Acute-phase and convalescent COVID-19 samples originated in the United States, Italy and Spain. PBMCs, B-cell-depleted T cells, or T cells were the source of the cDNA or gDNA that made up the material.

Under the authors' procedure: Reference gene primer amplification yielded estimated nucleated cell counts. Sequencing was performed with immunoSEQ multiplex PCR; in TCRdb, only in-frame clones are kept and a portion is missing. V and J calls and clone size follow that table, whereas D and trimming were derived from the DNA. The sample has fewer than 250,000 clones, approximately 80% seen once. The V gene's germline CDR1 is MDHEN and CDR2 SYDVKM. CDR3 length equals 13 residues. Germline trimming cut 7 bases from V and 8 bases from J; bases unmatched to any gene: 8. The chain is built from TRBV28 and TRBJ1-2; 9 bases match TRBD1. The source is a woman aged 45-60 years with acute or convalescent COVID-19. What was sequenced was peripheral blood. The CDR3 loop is CASKTGTGRGYTF. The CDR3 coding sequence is TGTGCCAGCAAGACCGGGACAGGGCGCGGCTACACCTTC.